The rows below give T cell receptor beta chains drawn from one sample of a study of blood T cell repertoires in COVID-19. This table comes from immunoSEQ multiplex PCR, and its TCRdb copy is limited to in-frame clones, with some not included. The table includes 100,000 or so clones, 82% detected once. The sequenced sample was peripheral blood. All receptors derive from a man at least 80 years old with acute or convalescent COVID-19. CDR3s include the opening cysteine and the closing phenylalanine or tryptophan. A D gene is named only where the DNA matches it firmly. Size values are once, few and many counts, or a class for expanded clones, and some rows have none.

j_call clone_size v_call d_call cdr3_nt cdr3_aa
TRBJ2-3 many TRBV2 - TGTGCCAGCACCGTTAGCACAGATACGCAGTATTTT CASTVSTDTQYF
TRBJ1-1 - TRBV6-6 - TGTGCCAGCAGTTATGATTCCGGAGTCGGCCCTGAAGCTTTCTTT CASSYDSGVGPEAFF
TRBJ2-2 - TRBV11-2 - TGTGCCAGCAGCCTGACAAGAAACACCGGGGAGCTGTTTTTT CASSLTRNTGELFF
TRBJ1-2 - TRBV5-1 - TGCGCCAGCAGCCTACACTCGGACAGTTCTAACTATGGCTACACCTTC CASSLHSDSSNYGYTF
TRBJ1-1 few TRBV7-8 - TGTGCCAGCAGCTCCAGGTTGAACACTGAAGCTTTCTTT CASSSRLNTEAFF
TRBJ1-6 - TRBV3-1/TRBV3-2 TRBD1 TGTGCCAGCAGCCAAGGGGACAGGGCTTTATATAATTCACCCCTCCACTTT CASSQGDRALYNSPLHF
TRBJ2-3 - TRBV4-3 TRBD1 TGCGCCAGCAGCCAAGATCGACGGACAGGGGGTTCAGATACGCAGTATTTT CASSQDRRTGGSDTQYF
TRBJ1-1 - TRBV5-6 - TGTGCCAGCAGCTTGAGGGGCCCGGGCACTGAAGCTTTCTTT CASSLRGPGTEAFF
TRBJ2-3 - TRBV7-2 TRBD2 TGTGCCAGCTCAGAGGCTAGCGGGGGTCCCTATACAACGCAGTATTTT CASSEASGGPYTTQYF
TRBJ2-6 - TRBV6-2/TRBV6-3 - TGTGCCAGCAGTGACTCCGGGGGCTCTGGGGCCAACGTCCTGACTTTC CASSDSGGSGANVLTF
TRBJ1-5 - TRBV5-5 - TGTGCCAGCAGCAACCGGGCCACCGGAGGTCTGCCCCAGCATTTT CASSNRATGGLPQHF
TRBJ2-7 - TRBV2 TRBD2 TGTGCCAGCAGTGAACAGGGACTACACGAGCAGTACTTC CASSEQGLHEQYF